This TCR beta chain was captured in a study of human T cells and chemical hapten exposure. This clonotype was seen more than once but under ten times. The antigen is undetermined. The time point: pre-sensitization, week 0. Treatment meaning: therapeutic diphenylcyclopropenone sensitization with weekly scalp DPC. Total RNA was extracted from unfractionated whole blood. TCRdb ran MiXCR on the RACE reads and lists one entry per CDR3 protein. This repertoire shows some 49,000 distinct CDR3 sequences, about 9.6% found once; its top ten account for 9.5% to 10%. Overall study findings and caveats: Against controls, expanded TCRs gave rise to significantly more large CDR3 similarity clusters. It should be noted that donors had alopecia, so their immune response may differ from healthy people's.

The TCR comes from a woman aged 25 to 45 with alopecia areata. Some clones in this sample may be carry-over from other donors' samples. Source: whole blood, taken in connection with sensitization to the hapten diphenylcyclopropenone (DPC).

Here the CDR3 reads CASSQGPGRNTEAFF. As DNA, the CDR3 is TGTGCCAGCAGCCAAGGACCGGGGCGGAACACTGAAGCTTTCTTT. The chain employs TRBV4-2 and TRBJ1-1; D possibly corresponds to TRBD1 (5 bases). Germline CDR1 LGHNA, CDR2 YNFKEQ. CDR3 length: 15 residues. The V end lost 1 base, the J end lost 1 base, and 10 bases lay between the germline ends.